This T cell receptor beta chain was recorded in a study of vaccination and CD4 T cells after COVID-19. Treatment noted: roughly 10-day PBMC culture with coronavirus spike peptide pools or control peptides (ViraFEST assay). Study-wide findings and caveats: In convalescent patients, a median approximately 86% of reactive clones appeared only post-vaccination.

There are a few counts of this clonotype. The antigen remains unidentified. CD4+ T cells that had been cultured provided DNA sequenced with the Oncomine TCR Beta short-read assay. TCRdb re-analysed the PCR reads in MiXCR, keeping a single row per CDR3 protein. In the table there are approximately 14,000 distinct CDR3 sequences, approximately 55% of which are singletons. CDR3 length: 15 amino acids. The germline V gene encodes CDR1 MNHNS and CDR2 SASEGT. Trimming cost V 6 bases and J 5 bases; bases outside gene matches: 8. This sequence was found in a human donor who had recovered from COVID-19. V usage is TRBV6-1 and J usage is TRBJ2-2; the match to TRBD2 covers 8 bases. The sample taken for sequencing was CD4+ T cells from blood, cultured in vitro. CDR3 protein: CASSTRGGRTGELFF. As DNA, the CDR3 is TGTGCCAGCAGCACCCGCGGGGGGCGGACCGGGGAGCTGTTTTTT.